A selection of T cell receptor beta chains follows, all from one sample in a study of T cells after yellow fever vaccination. TCRdb reanalysed the 5' RACE reads using MiXCR and keeps one entry per CDR3 protein. Among about 320,000 distinct CDR3 sequences, approximately 4.5% were seen once, and the ten largest hold roughly a fifth. This specimen was PBMCs, taken 15 days after the yellow fever booster vaccination. Every receptor here comes from a man younger than 35 who received the YFV17D yellow fever vaccine. Both conserved end residues are part of each CDR3. Each record gives: J gene, clone size, V gene, D gene, CDR3 protein, CDR3 DNA. The D gene is left open where the match is weak. For some rows the clone size is stated as once, few or many, or as a class when expanded; others skip it.

TRBJ2-4 | - | TRBV27 | - | CASSLPGTKNIQYF | TGTGCCAGCAGTTTACCGGGAACCAAAAACATTCAGTACTTC
TRBJ2-7 | few | TRBV11-2 | - | CASSSLQDGYEQYF | TGTGCCAGCAGCAGCTTACAGGACGGGTACGAGCAGTACTTC
TRBJ1-1 | few | TRBV5-1 | - | CASSARIENTEAFF | TGCGCCAGCAGCGCCCGTATAGAGAACACTGAAGCTTTCTTT
TRBJ2-3 | many | TRBV12-3/TRBV12-4 | TRBD2 | CASSFGGEGDTQYF | TGTGCCAGCAGTTTCGGTGGGGAGGGAGATACGCAGTATTTT
TRBJ2-3 | - | TRBV5-8 | TRBD2 | CASTALAGGTDTQYF | TGTGCCAGCACCGCACTAGCGGGGGGTACAGATACGCAGTATTTT
TRBJ2-5 | many | TRBV7-8 | - | CASSYREETQYF | TGTGCCAGCAGCTACAGGGAAGAGACCCAGTACTTC
TRBJ2-5 | many | TRBV18 | TRBD1 | CAIPGQLKETQYF | TGTGCCATCCCGGGACAGCTAAAGGAGACCCAGTACTTC
TRBJ2-3 | many | TRBV5-1 | - | CASSFRGRDTDTQYF | TGCGCCAGCAGCTTTAGGGGCAGGGACACAGATACGCAGTATTTT
TRBJ1-1 | many | TRBV6-5 | TRBD1 | CASSYSLGDRGGTEAFF | TGTGCCAGCAGTTACTCCCTAGGGGACAGGGGAGGGACTGAAGCTTTCTTT
TRBJ2-3 | many | TRBV4-1 | TRBD1 | CASSQERGRDTQYF | TGCGCCAGCAGCCAAGAAAGGGGGCGGGATACGCAGTATTTT
TRBJ2-1 | few | TRBV5-1 | TRBD1 | CASSWTGQSVNEQFF | TGCGCCAGCAGCTGGACGGGACAGTCGGTCAATGAGCAGTTCTTC
TRBJ1-5 | many | TRBV10-1 | - | CASSESYGQPQHF | TGCGCCAGCAGTGAGTCTTACGGTCAGCCCCAGCATTTT
TRBJ2-3 | - | TRBV7-2 | - | CASSSQGGPADTQYF | TGTGCCAGCAGCTCTCAGGGGGGCCCCGCAGATACGCAGTATTTT
TRBJ2-5 | many | TRBV5-6 | TRBD2 | CASSQTSGVGPQYF | TGTGCCAGCAGCCAGACTAGCGGGGTCGGGCCCCAGTACTTC
TRBJ1-4 | many | TRBV12-3/TRBV12-4 | - | CASSLLNEKLFF | TGTGCCAGCAGCCTACTTAATGAAAAACTGTTTTTT